A single sample is the source of the 16 T cell receptor beta chains below, sequenced in a study of blood T cell repertoires in COVID-19. Only in-frame clones appear in the TCRdb table, and some are missing; sequencing was by immunoSEQ multiplex PCR. The sample comprises 120,000 to 150,000 clones, 84% of which are singletons, and approximately 5% rests with the top ten. Sequences were obtained from peripheral blood. The receptors here all came from a human donor in a cohort sampled during active COVID-19.

The chain uses TRBV5-6 and TRBJ1-2, with 7 bases that match TRBD1. Germline values: CDR1 SGHDT, CDR2 YYEEEE. The CDR3 spans 15 residues. V lost 3 bases to trimming and J lost 2 bases; unmatched junction nucleotides: 7. The CDR3 DNA reads TGTGCCAGCAGCTCGGGCCTACAGGGGAACTATGGCTACACCTTC. Translation gives CASSSGLQGNYGYTF.

This clone was seen just once. The chain joins TRBV21-1 to TRBJ1-3. TRBV21-1 is a listed pseudogene. The CDR3 totals 23 residues. Here the CDR3 DNA reads TGTGCCAGCAGCAATGAGGACGGCTTAGTGATTAAGAGCGGGATAAGCTCTGGAAACACCATATATTTT. Its protein product is CASSNEDGLVIKSGISSGNTIYF.

The chain is built from TRBV6-5 and TRBJ2-7, with D possibly matching TRBD1 (6 bases). The CDR3 spans 13 residues. From germline, CDR1 is MNHEY and CDR2 SVGAGI. V was trimmed by 6 bases and J by 0 bases, leaving 9 bases between them. The CDR3, as DNA: TGTGCCAGCAGGGACAGCCCCTCCTACGAGCAGTACGTC. It is translated as CASRDSPSYEQYV.

This clone was observed a single time. The chain has TRBV5-1 and TRBJ1-4; 7 positions agree with TRBD1. CDR3 length: 15 amino acids. V lost 0 bases and J lost 5; bases outside the gene matches: 4. The germline CDR1 and CDR2 sequences are SGHRS and YFSETQ. The CDR3 protein is CASSLEGTANEKLFF. CDR3 in DNA: TGCGCCAGCAGCTTGGAGGGGACAGCAAATGAAAAACTGTTTTTT.

V usage is TRBV3-1 (or the pseudogene TRBV3-2) and J usage is TRBJ1-1; no firm D call. Trimming left V 4 bases short and J 1 base short, with 7 bases between. Germline V gives CDR1 LGHDT, CDR2 YNNKEL (reference sequence). The CDR3 has 13 amino acids. CDR3 bases: TGTGCCAGCAGCCCGCGCACGAACACTGAAGCTTTCTTT. Its translation: CASSPRTNTEAFF.

The J gene is TRBJ1-5, the V gene TRBV28; D is ambiguous. Trimming removed 5 bases from V and 6 bases from J, with 17 bases in between. The CDR3 consists of 15 residues. Germline CDR1 and CDR2: MDHEN and SYDVKM. CDR3 nucleotide sequence: TGTGCCAGCAGTCCCTCGGGTTTCGGGGTTCAGCCCCAGCATTTT. Its translation is CASSPSGFGVQPQHF.

The gene calls are TRBV28 and TRBJ2-5, with TRBD2 identical over 13 bases. The germline V gene has CDR1 MDHEN and CDR2 SYDVKM. CDR3 length equals 16 residues. The CDR3 protein is CAHASALAGGQETQYF. The CDR3 DNA reads TGTGCTCACGCCTCGGCACTAGCGGGAGGGCAAGAGACCCAGTACTTC.

This clone has only a few counts. The chain links TRBV29-1 to TRBJ2-5; 7 positions agree with TRBD2. The CDR3 contains 11 residues. V was pared by 6 bases and J by 4 bases, with 2 bases of the junction left unmatched. The germline CDR1 and CDR2 sequences are SQVTM and ANQGSEA. Written as DNA, the CDR3 is TGCAGCGTCGGCGGGGGAGAGACCCAGTACTTC. This codes for CSVGGGETQYF. Drawing the rest from reference TRBV29-1 and TRBJ2-5, the complete variable domain is SAVISQKPSRDICQRGTSLTIQCQVDSQVTMMFWYRQQPGQSLTLIATANQGSEATYESGFVIDKFPISRPNLTFSTLTVSNMSPEDSSIYLCSVGGGETQYFGPGTRLLVL.

As to this clone: Other DNA variants within this sample encode the same CDR3. The chain employs TRBV18 and TRBJ2-7; 8 nucleotides align to TRBD1. With 3 bases clipped from V and 6 bases from J, the junction kept 1 base outside the gene matches. The CDR3 consists of 12 residues. Germline lookup yields CDR1 KGHSH and CDR2 LQKENI. CDR3 bases: TGTGCCAGCTCACCTCAGGGGGCCGAGCAGTACGTC. This translates into CASSPQGAEQYV.

CDR3 sequence: CASSLRVDPTTGELFF. The CDR3 DNA follows: TGTGCCAGCAGCTTACGGGTTGATCCAACTACCGGGGAGCTGTTTTTT. V usage is TRBV7-2 and J usage is TRBJ2-2; no clear D. V was pared by 2 bases and J by 5 bases, with 15 bases between. The V gene's germline CDR1 is SGHTA and CDR2 FQGNSA. There are 16 residues in the CDR3.

The chain combines TRBV7-3 with TRBJ2-3; 9 positions match TRBD2. The CDR3 covers 16 residues. The junction had 6 bases not matched to a gene; V was cut back by 5 bases and J by 0 bases. Per the germline V gene, CDR1 is SGHTA and CDR2 is FQGTGA. The CDR3 DNA reads TGTGCCAGCAGCCCCGGGCTAGCGGGGAGCACAGATACGCAGTATTTT. Translation: CASSPGLAGSTDTQYF.

The rearrangement uses TRBV2 and TRBJ2-7, with D tentatively TRBD2 (5 bases). Germline CDR1 SNHLY, CDR2 FYNNEI. The CDR3 extends over 13 amino acids. The germline V and J ends were trimmed by 1 base and 7 bases, with 11 bases remaining between them. CDR3 loop: CASSEGTGWEQYV. The CDR3 nucleotides are TGTGCCAGCAGTGAAGGGACGGGGTGGGAGCAGTACGTC.

This rearrangement joins TRBV19 to TRBJ2-7; the D gene is possibly TRBD2 (5 bases). CDR3 length: 14 amino acids. Germline V lookup: CDR1 LNHDA, CDR2 SQIVND (reference sequence). V lost 5 bases to trimming and J lost 5 bases, with 16 bases between them. CDR3 in DNA: TGTGCCAGTAGTGCCAGGTACGGGGAGAACGAGCAGTACGTC. Translating gives CASSARYGENEQYV.

The rearrangement links TRBV5-1 to TRBJ2-1, with D hard to call. CDR1 SGHRS and CDR2 YFSETQ come from the germline V gene. The CDR3 has 16 amino acids. The V gene lost 0 bases and the J gene lost 4 bases, with 14 bases spanning the gap. CDR3 in DNA: TGCGCCAGCAGCTTGGTTTCCGAAGCCGCTTACAATGAGCAGTTCTTC. As protein: CASSLVSEAAYNEQFF. Full variable domain (remainder filled in from reference TRBV5-1 and TRBJ2-1): KAGVTQTPRYLIKTRGQQVTLSCSPISGHRSVSWYQQTPGQGLQFLFEYFSETQRNKGNFPGRFSGRQFSNSRSEMNVSTLELGDSALYLCASSLVSEAAYNEQFFGPGTRLTVL.

The chain couples TRBV5-4 to TRBJ1-3; tentatively, D is TRBD1 (6 bases). V was clipped by 4 bases and J by 0 bases, with 17 bases between them. Germline values: CDR1 SGHNT, CDR2 YYREEE (reference sequence). The CDR3 sequence is 17 residues long. CDR3 nucleotides: TGTGCCAGCAGCGCAGGATCACAGGGCACCTCTGGAAACACCATATATTTT. Translating gives CASSAGSQGTSGNTIYF.

This chain connects TRBV21-1 to TRBJ2-7; the D call of TRBD1 is as the table states it, not checked on the DNA. TRBV21-1 is a known pseudogene. The CDR3 totals 10 residues. The CDR3 region is CASRSYEQYV. For the CDR3, the DNA is TGTGCCAGCAGGTCATACGAGCAGTACGTC.